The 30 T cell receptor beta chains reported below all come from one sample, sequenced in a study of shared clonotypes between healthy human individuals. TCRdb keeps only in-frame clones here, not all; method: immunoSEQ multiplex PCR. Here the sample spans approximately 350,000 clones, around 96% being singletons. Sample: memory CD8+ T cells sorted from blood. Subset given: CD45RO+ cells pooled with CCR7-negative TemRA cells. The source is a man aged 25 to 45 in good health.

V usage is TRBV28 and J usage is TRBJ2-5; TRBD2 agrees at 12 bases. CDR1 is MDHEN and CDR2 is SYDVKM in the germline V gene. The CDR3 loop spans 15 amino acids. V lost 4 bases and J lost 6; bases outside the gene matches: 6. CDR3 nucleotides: TGTGCCAGCAGTTCTCGACTAGCGGGAGAAAAGACCCAGTACTTC. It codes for CASSSRLAGEKTQYF.

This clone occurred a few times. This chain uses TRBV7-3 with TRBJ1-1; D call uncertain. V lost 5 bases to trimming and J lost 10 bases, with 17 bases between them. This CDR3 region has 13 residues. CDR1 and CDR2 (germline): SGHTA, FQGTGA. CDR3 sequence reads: CASSLQEGGRAFF. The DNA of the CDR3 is TGTGCCAGCAGCCTCCAAGAGGGAGGGAGAGCTTTCTTT. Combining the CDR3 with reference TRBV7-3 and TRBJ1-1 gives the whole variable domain GAGVSQTPSNKVTEKGKYVELRCDPISGHTALYWYRQSLGQGPEFLIYFQGTGAADDSGLPNDRFFAVRPEGSVSTLKIQRTERGDSAVYLCASSLQEGGRAFFGQGTRLTVV.

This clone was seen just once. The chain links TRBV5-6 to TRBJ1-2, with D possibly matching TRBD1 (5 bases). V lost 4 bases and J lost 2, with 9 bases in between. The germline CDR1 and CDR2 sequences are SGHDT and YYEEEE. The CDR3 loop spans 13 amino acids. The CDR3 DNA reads TGTGCCAGCAGCCCCGGACAAAACTATGGCTACACCTTC. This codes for CASSPGQNYGYTF.

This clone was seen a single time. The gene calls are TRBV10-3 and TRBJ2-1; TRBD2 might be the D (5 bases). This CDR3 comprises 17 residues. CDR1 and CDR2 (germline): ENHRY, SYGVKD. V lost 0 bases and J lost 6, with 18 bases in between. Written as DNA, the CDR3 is TGTGCCATCAGTGAGTCGAGGGTCGCTAGCACTTTCAATGAGCAGTTCTTC. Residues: CAISESRVASTFNEQFF.

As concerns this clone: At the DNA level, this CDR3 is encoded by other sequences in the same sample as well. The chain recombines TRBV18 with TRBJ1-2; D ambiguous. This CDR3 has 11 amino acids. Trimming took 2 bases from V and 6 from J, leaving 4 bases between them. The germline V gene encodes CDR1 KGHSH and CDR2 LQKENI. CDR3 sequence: CASSPGDGYTF. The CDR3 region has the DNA TGTGCCAGCTCACCAGGGGATGGCTACACCTTC.

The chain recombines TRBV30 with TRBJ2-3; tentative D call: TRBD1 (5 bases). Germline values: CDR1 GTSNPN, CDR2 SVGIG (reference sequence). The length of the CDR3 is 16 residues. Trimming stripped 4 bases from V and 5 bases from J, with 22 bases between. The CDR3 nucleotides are TGTGCCTGGAATCAGAGGTGGGGCAGGAGTGGAGATACGCAGTATTTT. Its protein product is CAWNQRWGRSGDTQYF.

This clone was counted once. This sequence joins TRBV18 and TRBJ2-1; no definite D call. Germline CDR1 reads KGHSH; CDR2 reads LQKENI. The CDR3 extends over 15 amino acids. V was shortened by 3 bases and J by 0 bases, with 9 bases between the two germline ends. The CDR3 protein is CASSPSSSSYNEQFF. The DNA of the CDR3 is TGTGCCAGCTCACCCAGCTCGAGCTCCTACAATGAGCAGTTCTTC.

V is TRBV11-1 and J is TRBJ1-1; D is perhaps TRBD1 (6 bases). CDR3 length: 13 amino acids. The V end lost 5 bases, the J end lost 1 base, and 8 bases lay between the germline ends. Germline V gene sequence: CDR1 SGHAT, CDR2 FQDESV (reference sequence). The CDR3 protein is CASSIQGNTEAFF. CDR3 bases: TGTGCCAGCAGCATACAGGGGAACACTGAAGCTTTCTTT.

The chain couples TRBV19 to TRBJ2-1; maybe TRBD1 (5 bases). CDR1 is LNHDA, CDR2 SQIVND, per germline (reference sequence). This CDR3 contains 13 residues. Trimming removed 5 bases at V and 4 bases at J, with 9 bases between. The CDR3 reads CASSQTGYNEQFF. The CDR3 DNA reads TGTGCCAGTAGTCAAACAGGTTACAATGAGCAGTTCTTC.

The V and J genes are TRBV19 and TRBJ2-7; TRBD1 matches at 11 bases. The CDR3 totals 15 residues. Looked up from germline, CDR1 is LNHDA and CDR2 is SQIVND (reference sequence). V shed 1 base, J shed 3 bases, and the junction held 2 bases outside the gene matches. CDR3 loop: CASSIGTGGFYEQYF. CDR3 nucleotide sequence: TGTGCCAGTAGTATAGGGACAGGGGGCTTCTACGAGCAGTACTTC.

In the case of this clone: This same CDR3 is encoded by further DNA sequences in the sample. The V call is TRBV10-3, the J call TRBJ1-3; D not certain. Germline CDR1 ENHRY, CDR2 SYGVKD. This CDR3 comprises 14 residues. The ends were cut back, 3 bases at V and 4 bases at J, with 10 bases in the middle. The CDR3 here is CAISESGGGNTIYF. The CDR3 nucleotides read TGTGCCATCAGTGAATCGGGAGGCGGAAACACCATATATTTT.

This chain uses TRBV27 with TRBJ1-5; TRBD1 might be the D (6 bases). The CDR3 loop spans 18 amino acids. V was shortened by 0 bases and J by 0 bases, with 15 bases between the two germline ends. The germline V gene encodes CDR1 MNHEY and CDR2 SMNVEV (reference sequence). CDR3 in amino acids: CASSLSGTRKYSNQPQHF. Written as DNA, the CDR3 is TGTGCCAGCAGTTTATCCGGGACAAGGAAATATAGCAATCAGCCCCAGCATTTT.

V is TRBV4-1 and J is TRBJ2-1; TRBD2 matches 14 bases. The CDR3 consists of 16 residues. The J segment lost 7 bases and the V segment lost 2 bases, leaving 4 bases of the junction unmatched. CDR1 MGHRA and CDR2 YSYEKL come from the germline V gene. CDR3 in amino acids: CASSQTRLAGGNEQFF. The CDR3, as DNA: TGCGCCAGCAGCCAAACCAGACTAGCGGGAGGGAATGAGCAGTTCTTC.

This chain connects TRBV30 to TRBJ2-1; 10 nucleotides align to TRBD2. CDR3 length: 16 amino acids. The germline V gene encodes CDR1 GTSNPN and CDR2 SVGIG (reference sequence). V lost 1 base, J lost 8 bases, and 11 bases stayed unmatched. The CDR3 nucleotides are TGTGCCTGGAGTGCTTTAGCGGGAGGATCGGGGTATGAGCAGTTCTTC. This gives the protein CAWSALAGGSGYEQFF.

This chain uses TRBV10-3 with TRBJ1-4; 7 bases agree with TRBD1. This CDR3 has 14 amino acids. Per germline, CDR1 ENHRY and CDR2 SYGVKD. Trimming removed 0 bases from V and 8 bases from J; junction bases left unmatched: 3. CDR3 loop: CAISESRGGEKLFF. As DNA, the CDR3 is TGTGCCATCAGTGAGTCCAGGGGGGGCGAAAAACTGTTTTTT.

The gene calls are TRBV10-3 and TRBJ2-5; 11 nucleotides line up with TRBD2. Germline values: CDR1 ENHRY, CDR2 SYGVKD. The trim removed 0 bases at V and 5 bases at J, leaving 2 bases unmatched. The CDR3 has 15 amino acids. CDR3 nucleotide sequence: TGTGCCATCAGTGAGTCTCCTAGCGGGAGGGAGACCCAGTACTTC. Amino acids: CAISESPSGRETQYF.

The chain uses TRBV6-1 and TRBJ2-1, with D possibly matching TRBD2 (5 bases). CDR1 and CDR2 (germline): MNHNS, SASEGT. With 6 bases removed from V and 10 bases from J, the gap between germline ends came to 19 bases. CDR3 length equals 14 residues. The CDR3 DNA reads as TGTGCCAGCAGGACGGATGGTGAGTCGGGAGAGCAGTTCTTC. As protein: CASRTDGESGEQFF.

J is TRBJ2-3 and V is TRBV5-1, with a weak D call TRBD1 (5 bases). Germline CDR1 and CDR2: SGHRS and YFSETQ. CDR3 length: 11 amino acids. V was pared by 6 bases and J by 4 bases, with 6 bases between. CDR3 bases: TGCGCCAGCAAACAGGCAGATACGCAGTATTTT. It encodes CASKQADTQYF.

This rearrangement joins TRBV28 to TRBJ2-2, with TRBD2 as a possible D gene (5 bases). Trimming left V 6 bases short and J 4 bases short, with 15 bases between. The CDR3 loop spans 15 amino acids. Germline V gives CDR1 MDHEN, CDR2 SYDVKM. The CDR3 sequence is CASRTTGSGTGELFF. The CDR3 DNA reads TGTGCCAGCAGGACCACGGGAAGTGGCACCGGGGAGCTGTTTTTT.

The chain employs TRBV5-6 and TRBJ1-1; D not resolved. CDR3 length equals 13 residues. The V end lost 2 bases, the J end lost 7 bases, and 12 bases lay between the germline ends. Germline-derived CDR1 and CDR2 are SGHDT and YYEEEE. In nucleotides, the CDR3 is TGTGCCAGCAGCTTTCAGAACACCTTTGAAGCTTTCTTT. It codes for CASSFQNTFEAFF.

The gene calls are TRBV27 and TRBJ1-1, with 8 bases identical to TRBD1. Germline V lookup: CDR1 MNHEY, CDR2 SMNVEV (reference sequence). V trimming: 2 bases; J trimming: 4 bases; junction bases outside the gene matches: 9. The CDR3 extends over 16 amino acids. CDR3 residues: CASSLAGQGGSTEAFF. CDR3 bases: TGTGCCAGCAGTTTAGCAGGACAGGGTGGCTCCACTGAAGCTTTCTTT.

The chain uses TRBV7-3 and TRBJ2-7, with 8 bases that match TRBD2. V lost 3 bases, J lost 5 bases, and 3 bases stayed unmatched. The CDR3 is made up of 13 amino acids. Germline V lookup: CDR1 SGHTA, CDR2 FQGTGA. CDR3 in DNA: TGTGCCAGCAGCTTTTTAGCGGGGAACGAGCAGTACTTC. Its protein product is CASSFLAGNEQYF. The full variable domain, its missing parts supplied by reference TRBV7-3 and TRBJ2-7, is GAGVSQTPSNKVTEKGKYVELRCDPISGHTALYWYRQSLGQGPEFLIYFQGTGAADDSGLPNDRFFAVRPEGSVSTLKIQRTERGDSAVYLCASSFLAGNEQYFGPGTRLTVT.

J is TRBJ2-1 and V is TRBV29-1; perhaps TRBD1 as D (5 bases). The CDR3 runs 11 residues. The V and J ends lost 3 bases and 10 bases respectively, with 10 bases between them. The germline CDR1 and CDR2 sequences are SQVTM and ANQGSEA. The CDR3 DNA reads TGCAGCGTTGAGGGGCCGAAGGAGCAGTTCTTC. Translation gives CSVEGPKEQFF.

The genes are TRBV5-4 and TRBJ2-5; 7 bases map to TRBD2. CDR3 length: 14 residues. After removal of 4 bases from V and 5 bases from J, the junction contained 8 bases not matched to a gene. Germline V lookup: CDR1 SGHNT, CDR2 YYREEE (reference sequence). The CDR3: CASSRGGGRETQYF. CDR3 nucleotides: TGTGCCAGCAGCCGAGGCGGGGGTAGGGAGACCCAGTACTTC.

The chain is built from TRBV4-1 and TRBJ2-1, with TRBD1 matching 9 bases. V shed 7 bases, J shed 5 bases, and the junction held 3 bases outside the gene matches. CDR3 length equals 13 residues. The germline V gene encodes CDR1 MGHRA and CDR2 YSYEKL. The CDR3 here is CASMGQGDNEQFF. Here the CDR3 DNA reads TGCGCCAGCATGGGACAGGGAGACAATGAGCAGTTCTTC.

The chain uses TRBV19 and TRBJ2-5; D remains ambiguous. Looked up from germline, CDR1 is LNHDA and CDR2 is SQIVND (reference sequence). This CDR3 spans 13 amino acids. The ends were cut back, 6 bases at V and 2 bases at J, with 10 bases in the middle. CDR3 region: CASSPLAQETQYF. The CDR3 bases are TGTGCCAGTAGCCCCCTGGCACAAGAGACCCAGTACTTC. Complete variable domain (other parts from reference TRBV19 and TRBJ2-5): DGGITQSPKYLFRKEGQNVTLSCEQNLNHDAMYWYRQDPGQGLRLIYYSQIVNDFQKGDIAEGYSVSREKKESFPLTVTSAQKNPTAFYLCASSPLAQETQYFGPGTRLLVL.

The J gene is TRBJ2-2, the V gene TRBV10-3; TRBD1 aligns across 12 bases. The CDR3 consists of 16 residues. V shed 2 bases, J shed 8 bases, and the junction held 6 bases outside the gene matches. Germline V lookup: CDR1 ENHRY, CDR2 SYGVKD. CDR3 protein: CAISERDRGRPGELFF. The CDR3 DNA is TGTGCCATCAGTGAGAGGGACAGGGGGCGCCCAGGGGAGCTGTTTTTT.

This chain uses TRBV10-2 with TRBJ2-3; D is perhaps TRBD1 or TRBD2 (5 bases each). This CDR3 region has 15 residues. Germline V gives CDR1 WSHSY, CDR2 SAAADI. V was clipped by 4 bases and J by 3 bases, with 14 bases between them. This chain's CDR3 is CASSVGAGGTDTQYF. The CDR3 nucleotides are TGCGCCAGCAGTGTAGGTGCTGGGGGAACAGATACGCAGTATTTT.

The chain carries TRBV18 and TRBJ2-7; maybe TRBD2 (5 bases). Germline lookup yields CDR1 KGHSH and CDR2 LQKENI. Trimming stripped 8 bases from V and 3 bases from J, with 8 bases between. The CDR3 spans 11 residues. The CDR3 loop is CASPGDYEQYF. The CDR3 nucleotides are TGTGCCAGCCCCGGGGACTACGAGCAGTACTTC.

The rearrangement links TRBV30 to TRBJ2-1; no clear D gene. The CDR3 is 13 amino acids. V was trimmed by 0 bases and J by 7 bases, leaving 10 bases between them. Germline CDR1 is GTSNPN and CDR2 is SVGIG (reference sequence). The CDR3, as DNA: TGTGCCTGGAGTGTTCTTTTAGGGAATGAGCAGTTCTTC. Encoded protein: CAWSVLLGNEQFF. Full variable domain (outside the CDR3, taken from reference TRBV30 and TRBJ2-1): SQTIHQWPATLVQPVGSPLSLECTVEGTSNPNLYWYRQAAGRGLQLLFYSVGIGQISSEVPQNLSASRPQDRQFILSSKKLLLSDSGFYLCAWSVLLGNEQFFGPGTRLTVL.